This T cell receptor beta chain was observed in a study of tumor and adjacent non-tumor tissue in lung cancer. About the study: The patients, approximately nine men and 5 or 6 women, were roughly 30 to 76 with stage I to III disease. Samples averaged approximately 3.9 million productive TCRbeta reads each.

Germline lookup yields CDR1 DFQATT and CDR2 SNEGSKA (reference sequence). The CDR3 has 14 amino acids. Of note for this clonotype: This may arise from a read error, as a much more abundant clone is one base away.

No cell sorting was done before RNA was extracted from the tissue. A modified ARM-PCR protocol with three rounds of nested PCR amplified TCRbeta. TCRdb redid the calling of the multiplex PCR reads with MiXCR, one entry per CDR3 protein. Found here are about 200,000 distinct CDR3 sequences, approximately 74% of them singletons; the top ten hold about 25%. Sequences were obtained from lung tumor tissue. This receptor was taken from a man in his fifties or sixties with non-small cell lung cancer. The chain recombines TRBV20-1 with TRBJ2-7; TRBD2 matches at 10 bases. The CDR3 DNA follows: TGCAGAGCTAGGGCAGCGGGGGGGCTCTACGAGCAGTACTTC. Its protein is CRARAAGGLYEQYF.